This T cell receptor (beta chain) came from a study of CD8+ T cells in alopecia areata. Study conclusions and caveats: In lesional scalp, particularly from alopecia totalis/universalis, clonality was higher than in normal scalp.

The V and J ends lost 6 bases and 0 bases respectively, with 9 bases between them. The CDR3 length is 13 residues. Germline CDR1 is MNHDT and CDR2 is YYDKIL. Sorting relied on CD4, CD8alpha, NKG2D, NKG2ACE and other markers applied to pooled cutaneous lymph node cells. This clone showed up just a few times. The antigen remains undetermined. The genes and germline here are from mouse. The CDR3 end falls 4 residues outside the read, so it is completed with the germline J gene. Sequencing relied on a cDNA template that was reverse transcribed from extracted RNA. Sequencing used immunoSEQ multiplex PCR; TCRdb keeps in-frame clones, though not all of them. The sample is made up of roughly 260,000 clones, none counted only once.

Material for sequencing was CD4+ T cells sorted from a lymph node. The rearrangement joins TRBV17 to TRBJ2-7, with TRBD2 as a possible D gene (6 bases). The source of this sequence is a C3H/HeJ mouse with alopecia areata. The MHC haplotype of this mouse line is H2-k. The chain's CDR3 is CASRTGDSYEQYF. CDR3 bases read: TGTGCTAGCAGGACTGGTGACTCCTAT.